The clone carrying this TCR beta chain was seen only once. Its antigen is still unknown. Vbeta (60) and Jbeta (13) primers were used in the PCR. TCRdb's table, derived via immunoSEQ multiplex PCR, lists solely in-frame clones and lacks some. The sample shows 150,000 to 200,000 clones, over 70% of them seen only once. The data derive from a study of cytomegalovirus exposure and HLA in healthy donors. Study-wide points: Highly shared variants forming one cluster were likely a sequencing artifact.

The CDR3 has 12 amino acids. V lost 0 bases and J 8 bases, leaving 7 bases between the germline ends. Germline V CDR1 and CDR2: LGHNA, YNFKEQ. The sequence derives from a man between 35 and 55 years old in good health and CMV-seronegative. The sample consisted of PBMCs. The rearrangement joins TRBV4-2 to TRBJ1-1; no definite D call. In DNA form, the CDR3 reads TGTGCCAGCAGCCAAGAACCCACAGAAGCTTTCTTT. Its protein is CASSQEPTEAFF.